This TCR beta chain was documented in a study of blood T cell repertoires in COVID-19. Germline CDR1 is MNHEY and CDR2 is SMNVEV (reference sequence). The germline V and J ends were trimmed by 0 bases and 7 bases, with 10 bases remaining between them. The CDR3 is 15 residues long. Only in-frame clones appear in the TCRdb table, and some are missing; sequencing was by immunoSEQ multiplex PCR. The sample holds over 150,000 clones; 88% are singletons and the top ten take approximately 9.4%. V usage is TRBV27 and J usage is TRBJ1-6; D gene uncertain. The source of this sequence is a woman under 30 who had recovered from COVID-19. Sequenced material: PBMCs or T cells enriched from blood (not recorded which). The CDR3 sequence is CASSLSMTHNSPLHF. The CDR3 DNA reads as TGTGCCAGCAGTTTATCGATGACACACAATTCACCCCTCCACTTT.